The present T cell receptor (beta chain) was sequenced within a study of CD8+CD57+ T cells in acquired aplastic anemia. The wider study: Yields of DNA that came from sorted CD4+ and CD8+ cells averaged approximately 3.5 ug. Study findings and constraints: Patients had approximately 29 CD8+ CDR3 sequences in common with controls (the shared set). Patients were compared with controls for CD8+ Simpson's diversity, and no significant difference emerged.

A remark on this clonotype: Its specificity is not known.

Whoever was chosen for sequencing had shown CD8+CD57+ cell expansion by flow cytometry. Severe acquired aplastic anemia was diagnosed in all patients. Genomic DNA, the template, was used for profiling of the TCR beta VDJ and CDR3. TCRdb fed the reads into MiXCR, producing one record per CDR3 protein. The repertoire consists of approximately 180,000 distinct CDR3 sequences, with nearly 65% occurring once and the leading ten covering more than 40%. This CDR3 spans 17 amino acids. The germline V gene has CDR1 KGHDR and CDR2 SFDVKD. V trimming: 0 bases; J trimming: 0 bases; junction bases outside the gene matches: 6.

J is TRBJ2-7 and V is TRBV24-1, with 8 bases aligning to TRBD2. What was sequenced was sorted CD4+, CD8+, or CD8+CD57+ T cells (not recorded which) from PBMCs. The sequence was obtained from a human donor with aplastic anemia. The chain's CDR3 is CATSDLRVLADSYEQYF. The CDR3 nucleotides are TGTGCCACCAGTGATTTGCGAGTACTAGCGGACTCCTACGAGCAGTACTTC.